This TCR beta chain derives from a study of identical twins. Overall study results and limits: There was an excess of low generation probability in the out-of-frame alpha sequences that twins shared.

TCRdb independently ran MiXCR on the 5' RACE reads; one entry per CDR3 protein. The table has about 530,000 distinct CDR3 sequences, 13% to 15% seen once. For this clonotype: The antigen remains undetermined.

The trim removed 6 bases at V and 7 bases at J, leaving 11 bases unmatched. This CDR3 spans 15 amino acids. Germline CDR1 reads DFQATT; CDR2 reads SNEGSKA (reference sequence). These data were likewise used in another study, on yellow fever vaccine responses in identical twins.

Sequencing used CD4+ T cells sorted from blood. This TCR derives from a woman in her late teens or twenties in good health. V gene TRBV20-1 combines with J gene TRBJ2-2; 10 positions agree with TRBD1. CDR3 amino acids: CSAQRTGGSGGELFF. For the CDR3, the DNA is TGCAGTGCCCAGCGGACAGGGGGAAGTGGCGGGGAGCTGTTTTTT.